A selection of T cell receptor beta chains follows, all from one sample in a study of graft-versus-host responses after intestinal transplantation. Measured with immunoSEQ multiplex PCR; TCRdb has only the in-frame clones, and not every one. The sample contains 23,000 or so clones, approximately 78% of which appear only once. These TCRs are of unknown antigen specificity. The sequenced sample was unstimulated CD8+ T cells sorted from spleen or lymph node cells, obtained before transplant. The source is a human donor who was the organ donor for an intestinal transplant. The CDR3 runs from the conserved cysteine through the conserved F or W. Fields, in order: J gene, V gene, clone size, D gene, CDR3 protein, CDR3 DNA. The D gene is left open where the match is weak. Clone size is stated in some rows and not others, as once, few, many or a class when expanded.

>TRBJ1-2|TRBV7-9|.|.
CASSLEGINGYTF
TGTGCCAGCAGCTTAGAAGGGATCAATGGCTACACCTTC
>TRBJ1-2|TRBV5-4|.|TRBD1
CASSFRTGLWGYTF
TGTGCCAGCAGCTTCCGGACAGGCCTCTGGGGCTACACCTTC
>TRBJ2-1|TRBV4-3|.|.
CASSQDVGIYNEQFF
TGCGCCAGCAGCCAAGATGTAGGGATATACAATGAGCAGTTCTTC
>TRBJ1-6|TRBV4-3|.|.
CASSQDLGDSPLHF
TGCGCCAGCAGCCAAGATCTAGGGGATTCACCCCTCCACTTT
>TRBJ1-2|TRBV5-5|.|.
CASSLRGPDLYGYTF
TGTGCCAGCAGCCTAAGGGGTCCAGACCTCTATGGCTACACCTTC
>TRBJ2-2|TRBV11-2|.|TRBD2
CAIIAGYGGELFF
TGTGCCATCATAGCGGGATACGGCGGGGAGCTGTTTTTT
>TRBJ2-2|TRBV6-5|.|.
CASSYSSVPGELFF
TGTGCCAGCAGTTACTCTAGCGTTCCCGGGGAGCTGTTTTTT
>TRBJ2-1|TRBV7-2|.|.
CASSLEVTSSYNEQFF
TGTGCCAGCAGCTTAGAGGTTACGAGCTCCTACAATGAGCAGTTCTTC
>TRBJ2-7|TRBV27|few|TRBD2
CASTPGAGLVYEQYF
TGTGCCAGCACCCCGGGGGCGGGACTAGTTTACGAGCAGTACTTC
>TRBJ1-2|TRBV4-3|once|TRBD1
CASSQVTGAAYGYTF
TGCGCCAGCAGCCAAGTGACAGGGGCAGCTTATGGCTACACCTTC
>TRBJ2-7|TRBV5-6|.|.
CASSFSDEQYF
TGTGCCAGCAGCTTCAGTGACGAGCAGTACTTC
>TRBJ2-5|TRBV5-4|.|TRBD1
CAACQDRLKETQYF
TGTGCCGCTTGCCAGGACAGGCTAAAAGAGACCCAGTACTTC
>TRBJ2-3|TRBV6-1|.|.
CASGEAGQRADTQYF
TGTGCCAGCGGGGAAGCGGGACAACGAGCAGATACGCAGTATTTT
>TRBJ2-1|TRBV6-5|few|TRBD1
CASSYAAGTVEQFF
TGTGCCAGCAGTTACGCAGCCGGGACAGTTGAGCAGTTCTTC
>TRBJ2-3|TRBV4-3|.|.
CASSQDGLPSTDTQYF
TGCGCCAGCAGCCAAGATGGGTTGCCCAGCACAGATACGCAGTATTTT
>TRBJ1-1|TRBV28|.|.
CASSWGQVEAFF
TGTGCCAGCAGCTGGGGTCAGGTGGAAGCTTTCTTT
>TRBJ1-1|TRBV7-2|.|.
CASSLTLGGVNTEAFF
TGTGCCAGCAGCTTAACCCTAGGAGGGGTAAACACTGAAGCTTTCTTT